The present TCR beta chain was sequenced within a study of persistence of HIV-infected CD4 T cells. Of note for this clone: Its antigen is unidentified.

The immunoSEQ assay was version 4, run in survey mode. The protocol was immunoSEQ multiplex PCR, while the TCRdb copy is restricted to in-frame clones and leaves out a portion. The data contain more than 30,000 clones, 82% of them singletons. The CDR3 extends over 11 amino acids. V was shortened by 10 bases and J by 5 bases, with 10 bases between the two germline ends. An overlapping HIV-1 Gag peptide pool stimulated these cells at about 0.91 ug/peptide/mL. Memory cells lacking CD40L and CD69 with high CD45RO were sorted. The input for sequencing was cultured CD4+ T cells from PBMCs, taken from a patient who received antiretroviral therapy. The chain employs TRBV12-3 or TRBV12-4 and TRBJ2-3, with D unclear. The sequence was collected from an adult with HIV. The donor label of this sample is uncertain. The CDR3 DNA reads TGTGCCATCTCAGTGGAAGATACGCAGTATTTT. It encodes CAISVEDTQYF.